These 25 T cell receptor beta chains were sequenced from one sample in a study of CD8 T cells in Susac syndrome. It was with random hexamers that 0.5 to 1 ug RNA was reverse transcribed. Via MiXCR, TCRdb re-called the immunoSEQ multiplex PCR reads, giving one row per CDR3 protein. The sample lists roughly 200,000 distinct CDR3 sequences, roughly 91% occurring once. Sequenced: CD4+ T cells from PBMCs. These receptors originate from a human donor with Susac syndrome.

The chain recombines TRBV28 with TRBJ2-5, with D unclear. CDR3 length: 20 amino acids. V was shortened by 4 bases and J by 0 bases, with 27 bases between the two germline ends. Germline CDR1 and CDR2: MDHEN and SYDVKM. For the CDR3, the DNA is TGTGCCAGCAGTTGTTGCGGTCCACTGAGGCTAGTCATGCACCAAGAGACCCAGTACTTC. It translates to CASSCCGPLRLVMHQETQYF.

This clonotype was picked up one time. This rearrangement joins TRBV28 to TRBJ2-2; tentatively, D is TRBD2 (6 bases). V was cut by 2 bases and J by 0 bases, with 10 bases left in between. The CDR3 has 16 residues. The V gene's germline CDR1 is MDHEN and CDR2 SYDVKM. CDR3 in amino acids: CASSLQGLANTGELFF. CDR3 nucleotide sequence: TGTGCCAGCAGTTTACAGGGACTCGCGAACACCGGGGAGCTGTTTTTT.

The rearrangement links TRBV10-3 to TRBJ1-4; D is uncertain. In germline, CDR1 is ENHRY, CDR2 SYGVKD. There are 13 residues in the CDR3. V was pared by 7 bases and J by 3 bases, with 9 bases between. The DNA of the CDR3 is TGTGCCATCACTAACGGACCTAATGAAAAACTGTTTTTT. Translated, it gives CAITNGPNEKLFF.

CDR3 coding DNA: TGTGCCAGCAGCCCCAGAGGACAGGGGGATACGCAGTATTTT. This translates into CASSPRGQGDTQYF. V is TRBV9 and J is TRBJ2-3; 9 bases map to TRBD1. Trimming removed 4 bases from V and 6 bases from J; junction bases left unmatched: 6. The CDR3 is 14 residues long. From germline, CDR1 is SGDLS and CDR2 YYNGEE.

This sequence joins TRBV20-1 and TRBJ1-5; D gene unclear. CDR3 length equals 14 residues. Germline lookup yields CDR1 DFQATT and CDR2 SNEGSKA (reference sequence). Trimming shortened V by 1 base and J by 7 bases, and 14 bases separated the two germline ends. CDR3 nucleotide sequence: TGCAGTGCTAGAGTATGGGGAGTGTTCCAGCCCCAGCATTTT. Protein product: CSARVWGVFQPQHF.

The chain has TRBV20-1 and TRBJ1-1; 7 bases line up with TRBD1. The CDR3 length is 15 residues. The germline gives CDR1 DFQATT, CDR2 SNEGSKA (reference sequence). Unmatched junction bases numbered 10, after V lost 6 bases and J lost 0 bases. Here the CDR3 reads CSASTGPRVNTEAFF. The DNA for the CDR3 is TGCAGTGCCTCGACAGGGCCCCGGGTGAACACTGAAGCTTTCTTT.

The chain joins TRBV3-1 to TRBJ2-7; D ambiguous. The CDR3 consists of 12 residues. The germline gives CDR1 LGHDT, CDR2 YNNKEL (reference sequence). The ends were cut back, 0 bases at V and 6 bases at J, with 6 bases in the middle. The CDR3 is CASSQDVAEQYF. The CDR3 DNA follows: TGTGCCAGCAGCCAAGATGTTGCCGAGCAGTACTTC.

The V call is TRBV28, the J call TRBJ2-3; perhaps TRBD2 as D (6 bases). Germline V gives CDR1 MDHEN, CDR2 SYDVKM. This CDR3 is built from 17 residues. Trimming took off 1 base at V and 2 bases at J, with 16 bases between the two ends. The CDR3, as DNA: TGTGCCAGCAGTTTATTTGACGGGGGACCAGACACAGATACGCAGTATTTT. Translated, it gives CASSLFDGGPDTDTQYF.

This chain links TRBV7-9 with TRBJ2-5; TRBD1 matches 7 bases. Per the germline V gene, CDR1 is SEHNR and CDR2 is FQNEAQ (reference sequence). CDR3 length: 14 amino acids. Trimming took 5 bases from V and 5 from J; bases not matched to a gene: 8. The CDR3 protein is CASSLQGSGETQYF. The CDR3 DNA reads TGTGCCAGCAGCCTACAGGGGAGTGGCGAGACCCAGTACTTC.

The genes are TRBV20-1 and TRBJ2-1; TRBD1 agrees at 8 bases. The germline gives CDR1 DFQATT, CDR2 SNEGSKA (reference sequence). V gave up 2 bases and J gave up 6 bases; unmatched junction bases: 3. This CDR3 is 13 amino acids long. The CDR3 reads CSARKDRANEQFF. CDR3 nucleotide sequence: TGCAGTGCTAGAAAGGACAGGGCCAATGAGCAGTTCTTC.

The rearrangement joins TRBV29-1 to TRBJ2-1; tentative D call: TRBD1 (5 bases). The V gene lost 1 base and the J gene lost 0 bases, with 10 bases spanning the gap. The CDR3 spans 15 residues. Germline CDR1 SQVTM, CDR2 ANQGSEA. This CDR3 reads CSVEGTDNSYNEQFF. The CDR3 bases are TGCAGCGTTGAAGGGACGGACAACTCCTACAATGAGCAGTTCTTC.

The chain combines TRBV5-1 with TRBJ1-3; weak D call: TRBD1 (6 bases). The CDR3 consists of 16 residues. Per germline, CDR1 SGHRS and CDR2 YFSETQ. The V end was cut by 6 bases, the J end by 0 bases, with 16 bases between. The CDR3 sequence: CASTATGASSGNTIYF. The CDR3 DNA reads as TGCGCCAGCACAGCGACGGGGGCGAGCTCTGGAAACACCATATATTTT. Complete variable domain (other parts from reference TRBV5-1 and TRBJ1-3): KAGVTQTPRYLIKTRGQQVTLSCSPISGHRSVSWYQQTPGQGLQFLFEYFSETQRNKGNFPGRFSGRQFSNSRSEMNVSTLELGDSALYLCASTATGASSGNTIYFGEGSWLTVV.

The chain uses TRBV4-1 and TRBJ2-5; TRBD2 aligns across 9 bases. Per germline, CDR1 MGHRA and CDR2 YSYEKL. Trimming took 1 base from V and 4 from J; bases not matched to a gene: 4. CDR3 length: 15 amino acids. The CDR3: CASSQGPAGGETQYF. DNA for the CDR3: TGCGCCAGCAGCCAAGGTCCAGCGGGAGGAGAGACCCAGTACTTC.

This clonotype was counted once. CDR3: CASSLDPGEGYGYTF. The CDR3 bases are TGTGCCAGCAGCTTGGATCCAGGGGAGGGCTATGGCTACACCTTC. The J gene is TRBJ1-2, the V gene TRBV5-4; a possible D gene is TRBD1 (6 bases). Trimming pared 0 bases from V and 4 bases from J, leaving 13 bases between. Looked up from germline, CDR1 is SGHNT and CDR2 is YYREEE (reference sequence). CDR3 size: 15 residues.

The rearrangement joins TRBV19 to TRBJ2-2; a weak D match, TRBD2 (6 bases). V lost 7 bases and J 0 bases, leaving 12 bases between the germline ends. Germline CDR1 LNHDA, CDR2 SQIVND (reference sequence). The CDR3 covers 15 residues. The CDR3 region has the DNA TGTGCCAGTACGACTAGTCCTACGAACACCGGGGAGCTGTTTTTT. Amino acid sequence: CASTTSPTNTGELFF.

The chain has TRBV7-9 and TRBJ1-1, with 9 bases matching TRBD1. Germline V lookup: CDR1 SEHNR, CDR2 FQNEAQ (reference sequence). There are 15 residues in the CDR3. Unmatched junction bases numbered 7, after V lost 4 bases and J lost 4 bases. CDR3 in DNA: TGTGCCAGCAGCTCCACAGGGGGCGCTGGCACTGAAGCTTTCTTT. Its protein is CASSSTGGAGTEAFF.

This clonotype was detected only once. This chain joins TRBV20-1 and TRBJ1-5; D call uncertain. V lost 1 base to trimming and J lost 3 bases, with 13 bases between them. The CDR3 has 15 residues. Per the germline V gene, CDR1 is DFQATT and CDR2 is SNEGSKA (reference sequence). CDR3 residues: CSARAWVSDNQPQHF. In nucleotides, the CDR3 is TGCAGTGCTAGAGCCTGGGTCTCAGACAATCAGCCCCAGCATTTT.

This chain links TRBV4-2 with TRBJ2-4, with D unresolved. The CDR3 totals 13 residues. Germline V lookup: CDR1 LGHNA, CDR2 YNFKEQ. The germline V and J ends were trimmed by 5 bases and 6 bases, with 11 bases remaining between them. The CDR3 DNA follows: TGTGCCAGCAGCGGGCGCGGTAGAAACATTCAGTACTTC. Translated, it gives CASSGRGRNIQYF.

The genes are TRBV20-1 and TRBJ2-1; D may be TRBD2 (5 bases). V was cut by 6 bases and J by 7 bases, with 16 bases left in between. Germline CDR1 DFQATT, CDR2 SNEGSKA (reference sequence). This CDR3 contains 13 residues. Here the CDR3 DNA reads TGCAGTGCCGCCCGGCGAGGGATGAATGAGCAGTTCTTC. It yields the protein CSAARRGMNEQFF.

This chain links TRBV7-9 with TRBJ1-1, with a tentative D call TRBD1 (5 bases). V was shortened by 6 bases and J by 2 bases, with 13 bases between the two germline ends. The CDR3 covers 14 residues. Germline CDR1 is SEHNR and CDR2 is FQNEAQ (reference sequence). The CDR3 DNA reads TGTGCCAGCAGGTTGGGGACGGTAAACACTGAAGCTTTCTTT. Its protein product is CASRLGTVNTEAFF.

This chain links TRBV2 with TRBJ2-1; TRBD2 matches 7 bases. CDR1 is SNHLY, CDR2 FYNNEI, per germline. There are 12 residues in the CDR3. V was pared by 3 bases and J by 15 bases, with 8 bases of the junction left unmatched. CDR3 nucleotides: TGTGCCAGCAGTGACTACCTAGCGGATGGGTTCTTC. Translated: CASSDYLADGFF.

V is TRBV28 and J is TRBJ2-3; 14 bases fit TRBD2. Germline V gives CDR1 MDHEN, CDR2 SYDVKM. With V trimmed by 6 bases and J by 14 bases, 7 bases remained unmatched. The CDR3 is 13 residues long. This CDR3 reads CASRQTSGGGRYF. The CDR3 DNA sequence: TGTGCCAGCAGACAGACTAGCGGGGGGGGACGGTATTTT.

J is TRBJ1-1 and V is TRBV3-1, with 10 bases identical to TRBD1. V trimming: 3 bases; J trimming: 8 bases; junction bases outside the gene matches: 6. Germline CDR1 is LGHDT and CDR2 is YNNKEL (reference sequence). This CDR3 comprises 14 residues. The CDR3 reads CASSHQTGGREAFF. DNA for the CDR3: TGTGCCAGCAGCCATCAGACAGGGGGCAGGGAAGCTTTCTTT.

The genes are TRBV30 and TRBJ1-1; 8 bases line up with TRBD1. Germline loops: CDR1 GTSNPN, CDR2 SVGIG (reference sequence). This CDR3 is 13 amino acids long. J was trimmed by 0 bases and V by 5 bases; bases with no gene match: 2. CDR3 DNA: TGTGCCTGGGACAGGGGAGTGAACACTGAAGCTTTCTTT. Translation: CAWDRGVNTEAFF. The full variable domain, with the rest looked up from reference TRBV30 and TRBJ1-1, is SQTIHQWPATLVQPVGSPLSLECTVEGTSNPNLYWYRQAAGRGLQLLFYSVGIGQISSEVPQNLSASRPQDRQFILSSKKLLLSDSGFYLCAWDRGVNTEAFFGQGTRLTVV.

The V and J genes are TRBV20-1 and TRBJ2-4; the D gene is possibly TRBD2 (5 bases). The CDR3 extends over 12 amino acids. From germline, CDR1 is DFQATT and CDR2 SNEGSKA (reference sequence). V was trimmed by 3 bases and J by 8 bases, leaving 11 bases between them. The CDR3 nucleotides are TGCAGTGCTAGCTCTTCTAGCCACATTCAGTACTTC. This gives the protein CSASSSSHIQYF.